Presented here are 13 T cell receptor beta chains from one specimen sequenced in a study of blood T cell repertoires in COVID-19 (dated by TCRdb to the early 2020s). Library creation used the immunoSEQ multiplex PCR assay. Drawn from immuneACCESS, this table holds only the in-frame rearrangements with V and J called that TCRdb kept. Clones are partly lost; checked studies trace under half to an unresolved V gene and leave the rest unexplained. The sample records more than 95,000 clones, 55% to 70% of which are singletons. The ten largest clones add up to roughly 2% of the sample. Sequencing used peripheral blood. The receptors come from a woman in her 70s with acute or convalescent COVID-19.

The rearrangement uses TRBV6-5 and TRBJ1-5; possible D gene TRBD1, 5 bases. The germline CDR1 and CDR2 sequences are MNHEY and SVGAGI. The V and J ends lost 11 bases and 7 bases respectively, with 15 bases between them. The CDR3 has 12 residues. CDR3 loop: CARGRGGQPQHF. As DNA, the CDR3 is TGTGCCCGCGGGCGGGGGGGGCAGCCCCAGCATTTT.

The CDR3 spells CASSLVPGTNEKLFF. CDR3 sequence (DNA): TGTGCCAGCAGCCTCGTTCCCGGGACTAATGAAAAACTGTTTTTT. This rearrangement joins TRBV5-5 to TRBJ1-4; no reliable D call. V lost 4 bases and J 2 bases, leaving 12 bases between the germline ends. In germline, CDR1 is SGHKS, CDR2 YYEKEE (reference sequence). The CDR3 extends over 15 amino acids.

The V gene is TRBV10-1, the J gene TRBJ1-6; D remains unclear. Between the trimmed V and J ends, which lost 1 base and 10 bases, there was a span of 11 bases. The CDR3 has 14 residues. The V gene's germline CDR1 is WNHNN and CDR2 SYGVQD (reference sequence). This CDR3 reads CASSEWTSGSPLHF. The CDR3 DNA is TGCGCCAGCAGTGAGTGGACCTCGGGATCACCCCTCCACTTT.

This chain connects TRBV6-2 or TRBV6-3 to TRBJ2-3, with 11 bases matching TRBD2. There are 17 residues in the CDR3. The germline V gene encodes CDR1 MNHEY and CDR2 SVGEGT. Trimming removed 2 bases from V and 2 bases from J; junction bases left unmatched: 6. This CDR3 reads CASSYELAGEITDTQYF. Here the CDR3 DNA reads TGTGCCAGCAGTTACGAACTAGCGGGGGAGATCACAGATACGCAGTATTTT.

This clone has just a few counts. The chain carries TRBV5-1 and TRBJ2-7; 14 bases agree with TRBD2. CDR3 length: 17 residues. Per the germline V gene, CDR1 is SGHRS and CDR2 is YFSETQ. The V gene end was trimmed by 4 bases and the J gene end by 3 bases; junction bases not matched to a gene: 9. The CDR3 here is CASSPGTSGRGYYEQYF. The CDR3 DNA sequence: TGCGCCAGCAGCCCAGGGACTAGCGGGAGAGGGTACTACGAGCAGTACTTC.

The sample holds a few counts of this clone. This rearrangement joins TRBV27 to TRBJ1-3; D possibly corresponds to TRBD1 (5 bases). This CDR3 comprises 13 residues. V dropped 8 bases and J dropped 0 bases, with 8 bases sitting between them. Germline CDR1 is MNHEY and CDR2 is SMNVEV (reference sequence). CDR3 nucleotides: TGTGCCAGCCGGACACTCTCTGGAAACACCATATATTTT. Its protein product is CASRTLSGNTIYF.

The chain employs TRBV6-5 and TRBJ2-5; 10 bases are a match to TRBD2. V lost 6 bases and J lost 2; bases outside the gene matches: 6. Germline assignment: CDR1 MNHEY and CDR2 SVGAGI. The CDR3 has 15 residues. This CDR3 reads CASSSSGGPQETQYF. The CDR3 bases are TGTGCCAGCAGCTCTAGCGGGGGCCCTCAAGAGACCCAGTACTTC.

The chain links TRBV28 to TRBJ2-1, with TRBD2 identical over 7 bases. The CDR3 is 19 residues long. Germline CDR1 and CDR2: MDHEN and SYDVKM. Trimming removed 8 bases from V and 3 bases from J; junction bases left unmatched: 22. CDR3 bases: TGTGCCAGCGGCCCCTTTGGCGGGAGAGGCTCGAGTTTCTACAATGAGCAGTTCTTC. Its translation is CASGPFGGRGSSFYNEQFF.

V is TRBV2 and J is TRBJ1-3, with TRBD1 matching 7 bases. The V gene's germline CDR1 is SNHLY and CDR2 FYNNEI. The CDR3 has 14 amino acids. Trimming removed 7 bases from V and 2 bases from J; junction bases left unmatched: 5. The DNA of the CDR3 is TGTGCCAGCACCCAGGGACAGACTGGAAACACCATATATTTT. Residues: CASTQGQTGNTIYF.

The V and J genes are TRBV2 and TRBJ2-5, with TRBD1 identical over 9 bases. CDR3 length: 16 residues. The germline V gene encodes CDR1 SNHLY and CDR2 FYNNEI. Unmatched junction bases numbered 8, after V lost 3 bases and J lost 3 bases. The CDR3 nucleotides read TGTGCCAGCAGTGAGTTCACACAGGGGGCTGAAGAGACCCAGTACTTC. Translation: CASSEFTQGAEETQYF.

The rearrangement uses TRBV6-5 and TRBJ2-3, with D hard to call. The V end lost 0 bases, the J end lost 2 bases, and 6 bases lay between the germline ends. The germline V gene has CDR1 MNHEY and CDR2 SVGAGI. The CDR3 runs to 14 residues. CDR3 residues: CASSYSGFTDTQYF. As DNA, the CDR3 is TGTGCCAGCAGTTACTCCGGTTTCACAGATACGCAGTATTTT.

The chain uses TRBV5-1 and TRBJ1-1; no clear D gene. Germline V gene data show CDR1 as SGHRS and CDR2 as YFSETQ. The V gene lost 1 base and the J gene lost 1 base, with 11 bases spanning the gap. The CDR3 has 15 amino acids. CDR3 sequence (DNA): TGCGCCAGCAGCTTGTATGGCAGAAAGAACACTGAAGCTTTCTTT. This translates into CASSLYGRKNTEAFF.

The chain couples TRBV7-2 to TRBJ1-5; TRBD1 is a possible D gene (6 bases). Trimming left V 1 base short and J 9 bases short, with 13 bases between. Per germline, CDR1 SGHTA and CDR2 FQGNSA. The CDR3 has 14 amino acids. The DNA of the CDR3 is TGTGCCAGCAGCTTAGGGGACACCAGTGCGCCCCAGCATTTT. Translation gives CASSLGDTSAPQHF.